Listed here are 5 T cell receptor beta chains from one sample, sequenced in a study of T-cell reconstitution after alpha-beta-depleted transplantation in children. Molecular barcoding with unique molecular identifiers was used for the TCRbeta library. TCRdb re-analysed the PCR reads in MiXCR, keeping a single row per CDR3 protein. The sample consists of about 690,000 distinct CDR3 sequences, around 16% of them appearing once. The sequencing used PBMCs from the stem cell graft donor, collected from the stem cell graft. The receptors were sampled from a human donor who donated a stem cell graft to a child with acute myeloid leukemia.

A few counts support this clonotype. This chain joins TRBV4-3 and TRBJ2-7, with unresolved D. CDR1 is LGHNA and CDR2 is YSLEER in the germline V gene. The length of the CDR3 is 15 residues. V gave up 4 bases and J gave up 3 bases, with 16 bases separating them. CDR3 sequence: CASSPFPETNYEQYF. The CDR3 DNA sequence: TGCGCCAGCAGCCCCTTCCCTGAGACAAACTACGAGCAGTACTTC.

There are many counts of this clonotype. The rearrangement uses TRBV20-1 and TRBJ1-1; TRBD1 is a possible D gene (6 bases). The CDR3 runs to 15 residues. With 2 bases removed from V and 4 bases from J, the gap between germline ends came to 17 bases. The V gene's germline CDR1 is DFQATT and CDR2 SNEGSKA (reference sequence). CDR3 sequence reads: CSARSLLQGFTEAFF. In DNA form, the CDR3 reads TGCAGTGCTAGATCTCTCCTACAGGGTTTCACTGAAGCTTTCTTT.

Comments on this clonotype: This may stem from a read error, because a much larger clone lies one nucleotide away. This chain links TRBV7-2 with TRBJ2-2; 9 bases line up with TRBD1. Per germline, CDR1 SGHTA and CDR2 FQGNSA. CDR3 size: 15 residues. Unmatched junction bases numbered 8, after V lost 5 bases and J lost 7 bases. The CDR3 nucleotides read TGTGCCAGCAGCCGTACCGGGACAGGGAGCGGGGAGCTGTTTTTT. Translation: CASSRTGTGSGELFF.

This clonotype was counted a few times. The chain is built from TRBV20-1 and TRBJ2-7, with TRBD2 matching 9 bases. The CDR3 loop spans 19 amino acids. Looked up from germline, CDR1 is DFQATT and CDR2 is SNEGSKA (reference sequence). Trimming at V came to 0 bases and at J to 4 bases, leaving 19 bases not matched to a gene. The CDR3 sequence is CSARDSGLAGPRSVYEQYF. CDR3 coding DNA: TGCAGTGCTAGAGATTCGGGGCTAGCGGGGCCTCGCTCAGTATACGAGCAGTACTTC.

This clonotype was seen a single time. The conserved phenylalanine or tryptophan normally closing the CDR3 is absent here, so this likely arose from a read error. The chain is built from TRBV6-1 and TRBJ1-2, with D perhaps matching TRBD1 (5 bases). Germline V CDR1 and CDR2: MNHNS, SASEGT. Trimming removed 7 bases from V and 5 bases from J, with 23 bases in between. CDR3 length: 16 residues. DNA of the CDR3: TGTGCCAGCATCTATGGCCGGACGGGGGGATTATATGGCTACACCCTC. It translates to CASIYGRTGGLYGYTL.